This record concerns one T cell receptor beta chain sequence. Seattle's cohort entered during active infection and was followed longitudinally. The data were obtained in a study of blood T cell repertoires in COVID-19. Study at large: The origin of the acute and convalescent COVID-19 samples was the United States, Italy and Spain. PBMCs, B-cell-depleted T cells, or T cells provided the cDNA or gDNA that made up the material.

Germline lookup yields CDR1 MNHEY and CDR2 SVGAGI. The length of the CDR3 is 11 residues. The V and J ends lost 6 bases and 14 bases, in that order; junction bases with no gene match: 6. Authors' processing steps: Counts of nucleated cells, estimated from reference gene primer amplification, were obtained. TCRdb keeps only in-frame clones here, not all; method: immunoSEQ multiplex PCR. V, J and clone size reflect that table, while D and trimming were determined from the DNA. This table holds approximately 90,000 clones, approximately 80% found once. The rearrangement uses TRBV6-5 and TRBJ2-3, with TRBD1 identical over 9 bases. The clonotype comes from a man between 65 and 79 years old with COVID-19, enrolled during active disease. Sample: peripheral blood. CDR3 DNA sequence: TGTGCCAGCAGGTCCGGGACAGGGTGGTATTTT. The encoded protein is CASRSGTGWYF.